Shown below are 18 T cell receptor beta chains from a single sample sequenced in a study of T-cell reconstitution after alpha-beta-depleted transplantation in children listed by TCRdb under 2016. The protocol used for the library was PCR. TCRdb names Illumina HiSeq 2500 as the instrument used. TCR library preparation used molecular barcoding, with unique molecular identifiers applied to normalize quantification of the TCRbeta repertoire. Using fastp trimming at Q25 and MiXCR clonotype assembly, TCRdb reanalyzed the public sequencing data and kept in-frame beta chains. For every CDR3 protein sequence, its rows merge into one entry that carries the most common genes and DNA. The sample table holds approximately 400,000 distinct CDR3 sequences, of which 11% were seen once. Jointly, the top ten make up approximately 5% of the sample. The source material was PBMCs from the stem cell graft donor, sampled from the stem cell graft. The receptor set was obtained from a human donor who donated a stem cell graft to a child with acute myeloid leukemia.

This clonotype was recorded many times. The chain carries TRBV20-1 and TRBJ2-5, with TRBD1 matching over 11 bases. Looked up from germline, CDR1 is DFQATT and CDR2 is SNEGSKA (reference sequence). The CDR3 is made up of 14 amino acids. V was pared by 3 bases and J by 7 bases, with 7 bases of the junction left unmatched. CDR3 bases: TGCAGTGCTAGTGGGACAGGGGGGGCGGGGACCCAGTACTTC. It specifies CSASGTGGAGTQYF.

The rearrangement links TRBV12-3 or TRBV12-4 to TRBJ2-3; 9 bases are a match to TRBD2. Trimming cost V 3 bases and J 6 bases; bases outside gene matches: 10. The CDR3 runs 16 residues. CDR3 nucleotides: TGTGCCAGCAGTTTTGGAAGCGGGGGGTGGGCTGATACGCAGTATTTT. Translation gives CASSFGSGGWADTQYF.

The V call is TRBV20-1, the J call TRBJ1-5; TRBD1 agrees at 8 bases. Germline V CDR1 and CDR2: DFQATT, SNEGSKA (reference sequence). The ends lost 4 bases at V and 5 bases at J; junction bases unmatched: 7. The CDR3 spans 14 residues. DNA of the CDR3: TGCAGTGCTAATTCAGGGGGCGGGCATCAGCCCCAGCATTTT. It yields the protein CSANSGGGHQPQHF.

The V gene is TRBV19, the J gene TRBJ2-2; the D gene is possibly TRBD1 (5 bases). Germline V CDR1 and CDR2: LNHDA, SQIVND (reference sequence). Trimming stripped 7 bases from V and 3 bases from J, with 6 bases between. The CDR3 contains 12 residues. Here the CDR3 DNA reads TGTGCCAGTAAAGGGGACACCGGGGAGCTGTTTTTT. Translation: CASKGDTGELFF.

The genes are TRBV6-2 or TRBV6-3 and TRBJ2-7; 8 bases are shared with TRBD1. J lost 6 bases, V lost 4 bases, and 2 bases had no gene match. CDR1 is MNHEY and CDR2 is SVGEGT in the germline V gene. This CDR3 has 12 residues. The CDR3 DNA reads as TGTGCCAGCAGTTGGACAGGGATCGAGCAGTACGTC. This gives the protein CASSWTGIEQYV.

This clonotype was counted at least ten times. J is TRBJ2-1 and V is TRBV20-1; a possible D gene is TRBD2 (5 bases). The V gene lost 1 base and the J gene lost 5 bases, with 12 bases spanning the gap. This CDR3 has 14 residues. The V gene's germline CDR1 is DFQATT and CDR2 SNEGSKA (reference sequence). CDR3 in DNA: TGCAGTGCTAGAGTTGCGGGCTTTAACAATGAGCAGTTCTTC. This translates into CSARVAGFNNEQFF.

This clonotype showed up just a few times. The chain is built from TRBV5-1 and TRBJ2-5, with D perhaps matching TRBD1 (6 bases). Germline-derived CDR1 and CDR2 are SGHRS and YFSETQ. The CDR3 has 14 amino acids. V was pared by 4 bases and J by 1 base, with 11 bases between. CDR3 nucleotides: TGCGCCAGCAGCGTAACAGGGTCCCAAGAGACCCAGTACTTC. This translates into CASSVTGSQETQYF.

The J gene is TRBJ2-1, the V gene TRBV4-2, with D uncertain. Per germline, CDR1 LGHNA and CDR2 YNFKEQ. CDR3 length: 12 residues. Trimming pared 4 bases from V and 7 bases from J, leaving 8 bases between. The CDR3 bases are TGTGCCAGCAGCCGTGAGTGGAATGAGCAGTTCTTC. It yields the protein CASSREWNEQFF.

The chain uses TRBV2 and TRBJ2-7; D ambiguous. CDR3 length: 11 residues. Trimming cost V 7 bases and J 2 bases, with 6 bases left between them. Germline CDR1 and CDR2: SNHLY and FYNNEI. The CDR3 region is CASIQAYEQYV. CDR3 sequence (DNA): TGTGCCAGCATCCAGGCCTACGAGCAGTACGTC.

The rearrangement joins TRBV12-3 or TRBV12-4 to TRBJ1-6, with 10 bases matching TRBD1. Trimming cost V 7 bases and J 7 bases; bases outside gene matches: 10. This CDR3 has 16 amino acids. The CDR3 is CASTHVDRGLNSPLHF. DNA for the CDR3: TGTGCCAGCACCCACGTCGACAGGGGGCTAAATTCACCCCTCCACTTT.

The chain joins TRBV5-1 to TRBJ2-2; tentative D call: TRBD1 (5 bases). Deletions cut 4 bases from V and 6 bases from J, with 10 bases between. CDR3 length: 13 residues. Looked up from germline, CDR1 is SGHRS and CDR2 is YFSETQ. The chain's CDR3 is CASSQSGSGELFF. As DNA, the CDR3 is TGCGCCAGCAGCCAATCAGGGTCCGGGGAGCTGTTTTTT.

This clonotype was counted only a few times. The J gene is TRBJ2-1, the V gene TRBV6-1; D unclear. Germline V gene data show CDR1 as MNHNS and CDR2 as SASEGT. This CDR3 is built from 14 residues. V was cut by 5 bases and J by 2 bases, with 10 bases left in between. The DNA for the CDR3 is TGTGCCAGCAGTCGGGTTGGCGCCTACAATGAGCAGTTCTTC. Its protein product is CASSRVGAYNEQFF.

This clonotype was picked up a small number of times. The chain couples TRBV11-2 to TRBJ1-4, with D unresolved. This CDR3 has 14 residues. V lost 1 base and J 4 bases, leaving 7 bases between the germline ends. The germline V gene encodes CDR1 SGHAT and CDR2 FQNNGV. CDR3 protein: CASSLGHLNEKLFF. In nucleotides, the CDR3 is TGTGCCAGCAGCTTAGGTCACCTTAATGAAAAACTGTTTTTT.

CDR3 residues: CASSEPVRVRYEQYF. The CDR3 DNA reads TGTGCCAGCAGTGAACCAGTTAGGGTCCGCTACGAGCAGTACTTC. The V gene is TRBV2, the J gene TRBJ2-7, with D hard to call. Looked up from germline, CDR1 is SNHLY and CDR2 is FYNNEI. V was trimmed by 2 bases and J by 3 bases, leaving 14 bases between them. CDR3 length: 15 amino acids.

The V gene is TRBV29-1, the J gene TRBJ2-1, with 12 bases identical to TRBD1. The V and J ends lost 5 bases and 0 bases, in that order; junction bases with no gene match: 11. Germline lookup yields CDR1 SQVTM and CDR2 ANQGSEA. This CDR3 is built from 18 residues. Here the CDR3 DNA reads TGCAGCGTTCCCGGGACAGGGGGCTTCTGGGGCTCCTACAATGAGCAGTTCTTC. As protein: CSVPGTGGFWGSYNEQFF.

The CDR3 nucleotides read TGTGCCAGCGGACGCGGGTACCAAGAGACCCAGTACTTC. This gives the protein CASGRGYQETQYF. The rearrangement joins TRBV7-2 to TRBJ2-5, with D tentatively TRBD2 (5 bases). The CDR3 has 13 amino acids. CDR1 is SGHTA and CDR2 is FQGNSA in the germline V gene. V lost 8 bases and J 0 bases, leaving 10 bases between the germline ends.

This clonotype was seen a few times. V gene TRBV29-1 combines with J gene TRBJ2-5; D remains unclear. V lost 4 bases to trimming and J lost 2 bases, with 11 bases between them. The CDR3 covers 13 residues. From germline, CDR1 is SQVTM and CDR2 ANQGSEA. Here the CDR3 reads CSVGLGNQETQYF. CDR3 nucleotide sequence: TGCAGCGTTGGGCTAGGAAATCAAGAGACCCAGTACTTC.

This clonotype was detected a few times. The chain combines TRBV4-2 with TRBJ2-1; D possibly corresponds to TRBD2 (6 bases). CDR3 length: 15 residues. Trimming removed 1 base at V and 4 bases at J, with 11 bases between. Germline CDR1 reads LGHNA; CDR2 reads YNFKEQ. The CDR3 DNA sequence: TGTGCCAGCAGCCAAGGGGGGGACTTTTACAATGAGCAGTTCTTC. This translates into CASSQGGDFYNEQFF.